What follows is one T cell receptor (beta chain) and its context. As yet, its antigen is unknown. The data were obtained in a study of monozygotic twins with inflammatory bowel disease. The CDR3 contains 13 residues. Germline V gene lookup returns CDR1 SGHNT and CDR2 YENEEA. Study-level results: None of the different T cell subtypes could be distinguished from one another. Limited power may explain why concordant and discordant twins showed no difference in repertoire similarity.

Every TCR library used approximately 3,700 ng of total RNA. The unique tags termed UMIs, each holding a 6-nucleotide sample barcode, were added by means of template switching. TCRdb reprocessed the 5' RACE reads and stores each CDR3 protein as one record, lacking DNA. This sample's table has just over 300,000 distinct CDR3 sequences. The source material was blood. This TCR came from a human donor with ulcerative colitis or Crohn's disease, or a healthy co-twin of an affected twin (not recorded which). V is TRBV11-3 and J is TRBJ1-6. CDR3 sequence reads: CASSLDMSSPLHF. The full variable domain, with the rest looked up from reference TRBV11-3 and TRBJ1-6, is EAGVVQSPRYKIIEKKQPVAFWCNPISGHNTLYWYLQNLGQGPELLIRYENEEAVDDSQLPKDRFSAERLKGVDSTLKIQPAELGDSAVYLCASSLDMSSPLHFGNGTRLTVT.